Sequencing of this TCR beta chain was carried out in a study of tumor-infiltrating lymphocytes in oesophageal squamous cell carcinoma. TCRdb independently ran MiXCR on the PCR reads; one entry per CDR3 protein. The sample consists of just under 20,000 distinct CDR3 sequences, around 39% of them appearing once. The TCR sequence derives from a male donor with esophageal squamous cell carcinoma. The specimen was esophageal tumor tissue.

CDR3 DNA sequence: TGTGCCAGCAGCTTAATCGCTGGGGCCAACGTCCTGACTTTC. Protein sequence: CASSLIAGANVLTF. The rearrangement joins TRBV7-2 to TRBJ2-6; D remains ambiguous. V dropped 2 bases and J dropped 2 bases, with 4 bases sitting between them. Per the germline V gene, CDR1 is SGHTA and CDR2 is FQGNSA. This CDR3 comprises 14 residues.